This entry describes one T cell receptor beta chain. Its specificity is not known. As it was prepared, the TCRbeta library received unique molecular identifiers. MiXCR was run by TCRdb on the PCR reads, yielding one entry per CDR3 protein. This sample yields hundreds of thousands of distinct CDR3 sequences, of which 15% to 20% are seen a single time; approximately 28% belongs to the top ten. The entry originates in a study of T-cell reconstitution after alpha-beta-depleted transplantation in children. Trimming cost V 6 bases and J 3 bases; bases outside gene matches: 9. The CDR3 loop spans 15 amino acids. Germline CDR1 and CDR2: MGHRA and YSYEKL. Points from the study as a whole: Diversity of TCRbeta at day 60 was high in some patients, arising from surviving recipient T cells and thymic progenitors. About two months after transplant, alpha-beta T cells reportedly came from several hundred expanded graft clones. A year had passed since transplant, and T-cell counts and diversity by then came mostly from newly produced T cells.

Here the sequenced sample was PBMCs, mostly from graft donor cells, taken 360 days after TCRalphabeta/CD19-depleted stem cell transplant. The source of this sequence is a boy under two years old who had a stem cell transplant for Wiskott-Aldrich syndrome, so the T cells may come from the graft donor. This chain connects TRBV4-1 to TRBJ2-3; 7 nucleotides match TRBD1. CDR3 loop: CASRPDRVTTDTQYF. The CDR3 nucleotides read TGCGCCAGCAGGCCAGACAGGGTAACGACAGATACGCAGTATTTT.